The rows below give T cell receptor beta chains drawn from one sample of a study of CD8 T cells in Susac syndrome. Via MiXCR, TCRdb re-called the immunoSEQ multiplex PCR reads, giving one row per CDR3 protein. The sample lists around 200,000 distinct CDR3 sequences, just under 95% occurring once. Sample: CD8+ T cells from PBMCs. The receptors come from a human donor with Susac syndrome. The conserved cysteine and the conserved F or W are not part of the CDR3 here. The size of a clone is reported for some rows only, either as once, few or many, or as a class for expanded clones.

j_call: TRBJ1-1
clone_size: NA
v_call: TRBV11-2
cdr3_aa: ASSLAAEAF

j_call: TRBJ2-5
clone_size: NA
v_call: TRBV4-1
cdr3_aa: ASSRLAGTGEETQY

j_call: TRBJ2-1
clone_size: NA
v_call: TRBV3-1
cdr3_aa: ASSQFQAGSLRSSSYNEQF

j_call: TRBJ1-2
clone_size: NA
v_call: TRBV6-1
cdr3_aa: ASSEAGTAAYGYT

j_call: TRBJ1-4
clone_size: NA
v_call: TRBV20-1
cdr3_aa: SARDILSSTNEKLF

j_call: TRBJ2-7
clone_size: NA
v_call: TRBV28
cdr3_aa: ASSFWSGSSGFDREQY

j_call: TRBJ2-7
clone_size: NA
v_call: TRBV9
cdr3_aa: ASSPGQGRYEQY

j_call: TRBJ2-3
clone_size: NA
v_call: TRBV4-1
cdr3_aa: ASSQALAGDTDTQY

j_call: TRBJ2-7
clone_size: NA
v_call: TRBV24-1
cdr3_aa: ATRETGYEQY

j_call: TRBJ2-1
clone_size: NA
v_call: TRBV12-3/TRBV12-4
cdr3_aa: ASTFPPSSQF

j_call: TRBJ2-5
clone_size: NA
v_call: TRBV23-1
cdr3_aa: ASSRGRQSRETQY

j_call: TRBJ2-3
clone_size: NA
v_call: TRBV15
cdr3_aa: ATSSRVTDTQY

j_call: TRBJ2-1
clone_size: NA
v_call: TRBV6-1
cdr3_aa: ASSEGGFSYNEQF

j_call: TRBJ1-2
clone_size: NA
v_call: TRBV20-1
cdr3_aa: SAPGRQGLDYGYT

j_call: TRBJ1-3
clone_size: NA
v_call: TRBV7-9
cdr3_aa: ASSLALMGAGNTIY

j_call: TRBJ2-3
clone_size: NA
v_call: TRBV27
cdr3_aa: ASSLMGQGPQY

j_call: TRBJ2-2
clone_size: NA
v_call: TRBV10-2
cdr3_aa: AIQLATGELF

j_call: TRBJ2-3
clone_size: NA
v_call: TRBV4-2
cdr3_aa: ASSQVGSTGMEGGDTQY

j_call: TRBJ2-3
clone_size: once
v_call: TRBV12-3/TRBV12-4
cdr3_aa: ASSLGGRTDTQY

j_call: TRBJ2-7
clone_size: NA
v_call: TRBV3-1
cdr3_aa: ASSQEGGSSFPYEQY

j_call: TRBJ2-5
clone_size: NA
v_call: TRBV6-5
cdr3_aa: ASSYEAGEETQY

j_call: TRBJ2-7
clone_size: NA
v_call: TRBV5-6
cdr3_aa: ASRRTSGDYEQY

j_call: TRBJ2-5
clone_size: NA
v_call: TRBV3-1
cdr3_aa: ASSLGTSDYQETQY

j_call: TRBJ2-7
clone_size: NA
v_call: TRBV6-5
cdr3_aa: ASKHERQGIYEQY

j_call: TRBJ2-3
clone_size: NA
v_call: TRBV28
cdr3_aa: ASSIFQGASTDTQY

j_call: TRBJ2-6
clone_size: NA
v_call: TRBV30
cdr3_aa: AWYEGVAGANVLT

j_call: TRBJ2-5
clone_size: once
v_call: TRBV27
cdr3_aa: ASSSNWIAPTQETQY

j_call: TRBJ1-2
clone_size: NA
v_call: TRBV5-6
cdr3_aa: ASSRDGVGYGYT

j_call: TRBJ1-2
clone_size: once
v_call: TRBV7-9
cdr3_aa: ASSLEGRGNYGYT

j_call: TRBJ2-1
clone_size: NA
v_call: TRBV7-3
cdr3_aa: ASSLDRTGLNEQF

j_call: TRBJ2-3
clone_size: NA
v_call: TRBV4-1
cdr3_aa: ASSQAVQGLSTDTQY

j_call: TRBJ1-4
clone_size: NA
v_call: TRBV28
cdr3_aa: ASSLEQLRIGGEKLF

j_call: TRBJ1-2
clone_size: NA
v_call: TRBV9
cdr3_aa: ASSVGQGIYT

j_call: TRBJ2-7
clone_size: NA
v_call: TRBV10-3
cdr3_aa: AISGELSSYEQY

j_call: TRBJ2-7
clone_size: NA
v_call: TRBV18
cdr3_aa: ASSHRQGLTYEQY

j_call: TRBJ2-7
clone_size: NA
v_call: TRBV5-1
cdr3_aa: ASSPGQADYEQY

j_call: TRBJ2-4
clone_size: NA
v_call: TRBV4-1
cdr3_aa: ASSPGDGQNIQY

j_call: TRBJ2-1
clone_size: NA
v_call: TRBV23-1
cdr3_aa: ASSHSRDVVNEQF

j_call: TRBJ1-2
clone_size: NA
v_call: TRBV6-5
cdr3_aa: ASTLMGGNYGYT

j_call: TRBJ1-5
clone_size: NA
v_call: TRBV5-1
cdr3_aa: ASSLGGVSGQPQH

j_call: TRBJ2-7
clone_size: NA
v_call: TRBV7-6
cdr3_aa: ASSVRQLSYEQY

j_call: TRBJ1-2
clone_size: NA
v_call: TRBV6-5
cdr3_aa: ASSSTGISGNT

j_call: TRBJ1-1
clone_size: NA
v_call: TRBV19
cdr3_aa: ASSPTGGVGTEAF

j_call: TRBJ1-2
clone_size: NA
v_call: TRBV24-1
cdr3_aa: ATSDFKGNYGYT

j_call: TRBJ2-1
clone_size: once
v_call: TRBV14
cdr3_aa: ASSLLAGEDNEQF

j_call: TRBJ2-5
clone_size: NA
v_call: TRBV7-3
cdr3_aa: ASSPGGLAGETQY

j_call: TRBJ1-2
clone_size: once
v_call: TRBV4-2
cdr3_aa: ASTGGASGYT

j_call: TRBJ1-6
clone_size: NA
v_call: TRBV5-1
cdr3_aa: ASSLDGTGRYNSPLH

j_call: TRBJ1-1
clone_size: NA
v_call: TRBV27
cdr3_aa: ASSVQGSEAF